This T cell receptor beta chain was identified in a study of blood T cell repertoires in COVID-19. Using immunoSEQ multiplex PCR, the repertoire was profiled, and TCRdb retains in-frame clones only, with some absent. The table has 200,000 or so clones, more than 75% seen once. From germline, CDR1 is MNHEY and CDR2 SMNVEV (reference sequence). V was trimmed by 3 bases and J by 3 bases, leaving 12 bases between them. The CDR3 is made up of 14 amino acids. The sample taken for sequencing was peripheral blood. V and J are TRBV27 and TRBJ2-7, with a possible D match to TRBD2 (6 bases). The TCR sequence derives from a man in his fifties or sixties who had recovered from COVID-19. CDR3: CASSFRAGNYEQYF. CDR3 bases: TGTGCCAGCAGTTTCCGAGCGGGCAACTACGAGCAGTACTTC.